What follows are 2 T cell receptor beta chains derived from one specimen sequenced in a study of OX40 agonist ivuxolimab in advanced cancers. Sequencing used immunoSEQ multiplex PCR; TCRdb keeps in-frame clones, though not all of them. The sample has approximately 77,000 clones, 85% seen once. The sequences come from CD4+ or CD8+ T cells sorted from blood, collected in a trial of the OX40 agonist ivuxolimab. Receptors originate from an adult with an advanced solid tumor such as melanoma, head and neck, liver or kidney cancer.

The J gene is TRBJ2-6, the V gene TRBV15; D uncertain. The CDR3 has 14 residues. Germline V gene data show CDR1 as LNHNV and CDR2 as YYDKDF (reference sequence). V lost 5 bases, J lost 1 base, and 6 bases lay in between. The CDR3 loop is CATSAMSGANVLTF. CDR3 nucleotide sequence: TGTGCCACCAGCGCCATGTCTGGGGCCAACGTCCTGACTTTC.

The chain links TRBV11-2 to TRBJ2-3; D may be TRBD2 (6 bases). The CDR3 loop spans 15 amino acids. The germline V gene encodes CDR1 SGHAT and CDR2 FQNNGV. Trimming shortened V by 5 bases and J by 0 bases, and 12 bases separated the two germline ends. As DNA, the CDR3 is TGTGCCAGCAGCCATTGGGGGACTAGCACAGATACGCAGTATTTT. Translation: CASSHWGTSTDTQYF.